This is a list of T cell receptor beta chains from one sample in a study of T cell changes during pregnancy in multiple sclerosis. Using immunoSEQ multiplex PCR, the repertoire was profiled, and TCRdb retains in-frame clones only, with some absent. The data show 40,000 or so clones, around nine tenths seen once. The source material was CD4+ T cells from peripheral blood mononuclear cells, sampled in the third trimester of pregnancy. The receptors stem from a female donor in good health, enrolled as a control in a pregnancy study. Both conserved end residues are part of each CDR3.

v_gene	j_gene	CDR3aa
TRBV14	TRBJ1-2	CASSLRTGLGGYTF
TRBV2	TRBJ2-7	CASSDRTGVVEQYF
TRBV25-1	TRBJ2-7	CASSETDLAAYEQYF
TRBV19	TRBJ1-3	CASSRQTDSGNTIYF
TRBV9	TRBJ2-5	CASSAGQNSKTQYF
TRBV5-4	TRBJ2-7	CASSRTGAPYEQYF
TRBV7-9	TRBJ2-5	CASSYRRGGQETQYF
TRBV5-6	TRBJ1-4	CASSLSLGQGARKLFF
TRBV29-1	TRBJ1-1	CSVDNGFGTEAFF
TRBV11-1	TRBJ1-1	CASSLDRIAEAFF
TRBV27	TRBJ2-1	CASSFRGTSGRLTKYEQFF
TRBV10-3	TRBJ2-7	CAITPGGSQREQYF
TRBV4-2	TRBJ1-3	CASSQAGGAGNTIYF